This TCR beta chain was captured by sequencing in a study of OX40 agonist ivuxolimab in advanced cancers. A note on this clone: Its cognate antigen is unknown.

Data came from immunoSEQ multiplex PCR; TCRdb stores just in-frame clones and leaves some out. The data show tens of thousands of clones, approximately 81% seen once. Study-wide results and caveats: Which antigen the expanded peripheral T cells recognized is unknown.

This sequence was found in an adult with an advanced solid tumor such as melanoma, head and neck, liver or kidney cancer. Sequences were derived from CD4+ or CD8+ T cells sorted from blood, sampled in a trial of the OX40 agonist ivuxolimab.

The CDR3 reads CASSHRRPGNTIYF. The DNA of the CDR3 is TGTGCCAGCAGCCACAGACGCCCTGGAAACACCATATATTTT. V and J are TRBV11-3 and TRBJ1-3; D unresolved. The germline gives CDR1 SGHNT, CDR2 YENEEA. Trimming cost V 5 bases and J 2 bases, with 10 bases left between them. The CDR3 is made up of 14 amino acids.